This T cell receptor beta chain was identified during a study of blood T cell repertoires in COVID-19. About the study: T cells, B-cell-depleted T cells, or PBMCs provided the cDNA or gDNA that served as material.

This CDR3 has 16 amino acids. Germline CDR1 and CDR2: MGHRA and YSYEKL. Trimming cost V 0 bases and J 8 bases; bases outside gene matches: 8. The method was immunoSEQ multiplex PCR; TCRdb's version includes in-frame clones alone and lacks a portion of them. The sample consists of about 440,000 clones, roughly 87% of them appearing once. V and J are TRBV4-1 and TRBJ2-1, with 9 bases matching TRBD2. The sample taken for sequencing was PBMCs or T cells enriched from blood (not recorded which). The source is a man younger than 35 who had recovered from COVID-19. This CDR3 reads CASSQEGLAANYEQFF. Written as DNA, the CDR3 is TGCGCCAGCAGCCAAGAGGGACTAGCCGCCAACTATGAGCAGTTCTTC.